A single sample gave rise to the 5 T cell receptor beta chains below, sequenced in a study of cytomegalovirus exposure and HLA in healthy donors. PCR was performed using 60 Vbeta and 13 Jbeta primers. Some clones are missing from TCRdb's copy, which holds only in-frame ones; the method was immunoSEQ multiplex PCR. The table has about 180,000 clones, around 80% seen once; the top ten hold 1%. Sequencing used PBMCs. Receptor source: a woman in her 50s in good health and CMV-seropositive.

The chain recombines TRBV2 with TRBJ2-7; 7 nucleotides match TRBD2. The CDR3 totals 15 residues. Germline V lookup: CDR1 SNHLY, CDR2 FYNNEI. Trimming cost V 1 base and J 3 bases; bases outside gene matches: 6. CDR3 in amino acids: CASSEVRGGGYEQYF. CDR3 coding DNA: TGTGCCAGCAGTGAAGTACGTGGGGGGGGCTACGAGCAGTACTTC.

The chain combines TRBV28 with TRBJ2-7; 11 positions agree with TRBD1. V was clipped by 5 bases and J by 4 bases; unmatched bases: 7. Germline V gene sequence: CDR1 MDHEN, CDR2 SYDVKM. The CDR3 has 15 amino acids. CDR3 DNA sequence: TGTGCCAGCAGTGCGCCGGGACAGGGGGGGTACGAGCAGTACTTC. Translation gives CASSAPGQGGYEQYF.

V and J are TRBV7-8 and TRBJ2-1, with TRBD2 matching 13 bases. V lost 6 bases, J lost 7 bases, and 6 bases stayed unmatched. Germline V gene data show CDR1 as SGHVS and CDR2 as FQNEAQ. The CDR3 spans 15 residues. The CDR3 region has the DNA TGTGCCAGCAGGAAAGGGACTAGCGGGATGAATGAGCAGTTCTTC. Protein: CASRKGTSGMNEQFF.

This clone was seen just once. This chain joins TRBV27 and TRBJ1-1; no firm D call. The CDR3 length is 13 residues. Between the trimmed V and J ends, which lost 5 bases and 1 base, there was a span of 8 bases. Germline V gene data show CDR1 as MNHEY and CDR2 as SMNVEV (reference sequence). CDR3 nucleotide sequence: TGTGCCAGCAGTCCATTCCCGAACACTGAAGCTTTCTTT. Translating gives CASSPFPNTEAFF.

Comment on this clone: Additional DNA sequences in this sample encode the identical CDR3. The chain carries TRBV4-1 and TRBJ2-3; possibly TRBD1 for D (5 bases). In germline, CDR1 is MGHRA, CDR2 YSYEKL. Trimming stripped 0 bases from V and 5 bases from J, with 12 bases between. This CDR3 has 15 residues. CDR3 bases: TGCGCCAGCAGCCAAGAAGGCAGGGCCAAAGATACGCAGTATTTT. It specifies CASSQEGRAKDTQYF.